These 32 T cell receptor beta chains came from one sample sequenced in a study of T-cell reconstitution after alpha-beta-depleted transplantation in children. Unique molecular identifiers were used in preparing the TCRbeta library. MiXCR, run by TCRdb on the PCR reads, gives a single entry per CDR3 protein. The sample records about 580,000 distinct CDR3 sequences, under 25% being singletons. The sample here was PBMCs, mostly from graft donor cells, taken 360 days after TCRalphabeta/CD19-depleted stem cell transplant. These receptors came from a boy younger than two who had a stem cell transplant for acute myeloid leukemia, so the T cells may come from the graft donor.

This clonotype has more than one count but fewer than ten. The V and J genes are TRBV29-1 and TRBJ2-2, with 8 nucleotides matching TRBD2. CDR1 SQVTM and CDR2 ANQGSEA come from the germline V gene. The CDR3 has 14 amino acids. The junction had 6 bases not matched to a gene; V was cut back by 6 bases and J by 3 bases. The CDR3 region is CSVGSGKYTGELFF. CDR3 sequence (DNA): TGCAGCGTAGGTAGCGGGAAATACACCGGGGAGCTGTTTTTT.

As regards this clonotype: A much larger clone lies one base from this, so it may be a read error. The CDR3: CASSLEVGRETHYF. In DNA, the CDR3 is TGTGCCAGCAGCTTAGAGGTGGGGAGGGAGACCCATTACTTC. J is TRBJ2-5 and V is TRBV7-2, with 7 bases matching TRBD2. Germline lookup yields CDR1 SGHTA and CDR2 FQGNSA. CDR3 size: 14 residues.

This clonotype has more than one count but fewer than ten. The rearrangement joins TRBV13 to TRBJ2-7, with a tentative D call TRBD2 (6 bases). The V gene lost 0 bases and the J gene lost 3 bases, with 9 bases spanning the gap. The CDR3 is 14 residues long. Germline CDR1 is PRHDT and CDR2 is FYEKMQ (reference sequence). The CDR3 DNA reads as TGTGCCAGCAGCTTAGGTAGCGGCCTCTACGAGCAGTACTTC. Its protein product is CASSLGSGLYEQYF.

The rearrangement uses TRBV12-3 or TRBV12-4 and TRBJ2-5; 8 bases fit TRBD2. The junction had 15 bases not matched to a gene; V was cut back by 5 bases and J by 1 base. CDR3 length equals 18 residues. The chain's CDR3 is CASSAPPRIAGFQETQYF. The DNA of the CDR3 is TGTGCCAGCAGTGCCCCACCTCGTATAGCGGGATTCCAAGAGACCCAGTACTTC.

The table lists this clonotype with many counts. This chain connects TRBV7-9 to TRBJ1-2; no reliable D call. CDR3 size: 14 residues. Germline CDR1 SEHNR, CDR2 FQNEAQ (reference sequence). Deletions cut 1 base from V and 14 bases from J, with 20 bases between. CDR3 sequence: CASSLVQSTRSMTF. CDR3 in DNA: TGTGCCAGCAGCTTAGTTCAGAGTACCCGATCAATGACCTTC.

Concerning this clonotype itself: Being one base from a much bigger clone, this may be a read error. The chain links TRBV5-1 to TRBJ2-1; 8 nucleotides line up with TRBD2. CDR3 length: 14 amino acids. The germline gives CDR1 SGHRS, CDR2 YFSETQ. CDR3 residues: CASSFSGVSNEQVF. DNA of the CDR3: TGCGCCAGCAGCTTTAGCGGGGTCTCCAATGAGCAGGTCTTC.

This sequence joins TRBV12-3 or TRBV12-4 and TRBJ2-7, with D tentatively TRBD1 or TRBD2 (5 bases each). There are 14 residues in the CDR3. The V and J ends lost 6 bases and 0 bases respectively, with 12 bases between them. This CDR3 reads CASSPGASSYEQYV. As DNA, the CDR3 is TGTGCCAGCAGCCCCGGGGCAAGCTCCTACGAGCAGTACGTC.

The V call is TRBV20-1, the J call TRBJ2-4; possible D gene TRBD2, 5 bases. The V end lost 3 bases, the J end lost 10 bases, and 10 bases lay between the germline ends. The germline V gene encodes CDR1 DFQATT and CDR2 SNEGSKA (reference sequence). The CDR3 has 11 amino acids. CDR3 protein: CSASGLKIQYF. The DNA of the CDR3 is TGCAGTGCTAGTGGACTTAAAATTCAGTACTTC.

This clonotype was seen many times. This chain links TRBV5-1 with TRBJ2-3, with 9 bases identical to TRBD2. CDR3 length equals 16 residues. V shed 3 bases and J 1 base; nucleotides not matched to a gene: 6. CDR1 is SGHRS, CDR2 YFSETQ, per germline. CDR3 DNA sequence: TGCGCCAGCAGCTCAACCGGGACTAGCCGCACAGATACGCAGTATTTT. This encodes CASSSTGTSRTDTQYF.

The sample holds many counts of this clonotype. The rearrangement uses TRBV29-1 and TRBJ2-1, with D perhaps matching TRBD1 (5 bases). Germline CDR1 and CDR2: SQVTM and ANQGSEA. The CDR3 is 13 amino acids. The V end lost 0 bases, the J end lost 9 bases, and 12 bases lay between the germline ends. Written as DNA, the CDR3 is TGCAGCGTTGAAGAGAACAGGAAAAGTGAGCAGTTCTTC. This encodes CSVEENRKSEQFF.

This chain joins TRBV20-1 and TRBJ2-1; 9 bases align to TRBD2. V shed 5 bases and J 7 bases; nucleotides not matched to a gene: 21. The germline CDR1 and CDR2 sequences are DFQATT and SNEGSKA (reference sequence). The CDR3 is 18 amino acids. For the CDR3, the DNA is TGCAGTGCTCCTGGGGCCCATGAAGGGCTAGCGGGGTATAATGAGCAGTTCTTC. This sequence encodes CSAPGAHEGLAGYNEQFF.

V and J are TRBV5-1 and TRBJ2-1; 10 nucleotides match TRBD2. Germline CDR1 reads SGHRS; CDR2 reads YFSETQ. V dropped 7 bases and J dropped 3; count of bases not matched to a gene: 10. The CDR3 is 16 amino acids. DNA of the CDR3: TGCGCCAGCCAGCCGGTAGCGGGGGGCCTCTACAATGAGCAGTTCTTC. Protein: CASQPVAGGLYNEQFF. The whole variable domain, filled in from reference TRBV5-1 and TRBJ2-1, reads KAGVTQTPRYLIKTRGQQVTLSCSPISGHRSVSWYQQTPGQGLQFLFEYFSETQRNKGNFPGRFSGRQFSNSRSEMNVSTLELGDSALYLCASQPVAGGLYNEQFFGPGTRLTVL.

This clonotype was seen a single time. The chain combines TRBV5-1 with TRBJ1-2, with 7 bases fitting TRBD1. Germline V gives CDR1 SGHRS, CDR2 YFSETQ. The ends lost 4 bases at V and 1 base at J; junction bases unmatched: 4. The CDR3 loop spans 14 amino acids. The CDR3 sequence: CASSRDSRNYGYTF. The CDR3 nucleotides read TGCGCCAGCAGCAGGGACAGCCGTAACTATGGCTACACCTTC.

The chain has TRBV21-1 and TRBJ1-1; the D segment call TRBD1 is taken from the table without a DNA check. TRBV21-1 is given as a pseudogene. The CDR3 is 18 amino acids. The CDR3 DNA reads TGTGCCAGCAGCACCCTTGGACAGGGGGGAAACTTGAACACTGAAGCTTTCTTT. It translates to CASSTLGQGGNLNTEAFF.

The chain links TRBV12-3 or TRBV12-4 to TRBJ2-7, with 11 bases that match TRBD1. The CDR3 is 14 amino acids. The V gene end was trimmed by 5 bases and the J gene end by 1 base; junction bases not matched to a gene: 1. The CDR3 coding sequence is TGTGCCAGCAGTGGGACAGGGGGTTCCTACGAGCAGTACTTC. This gives the protein CASSGTGGSYEQYF.

The chain links TRBV5-1 to TRBJ2-2; 9 bases are a match to TRBD1. Germline values: CDR1 SGHRS, CDR2 YFSETQ. The trim removed 4 bases at V and 3 bases at J, leaving 10 bases unmatched. The CDR3 has 17 amino acids. The CDR3 region has the DNA TGCGCCAGCAGCCCGGGGACAGGGCGGGGATACACCGGGGAGCTGTTTTTT. This encodes CASSPGTGRGYTGELFF. The variable domain in full, with the rest retrieved from reference TRBV5-1 and TRBJ2-2, is KAGVTQTPRYLIKTRGQQVTLSCSPISGHRSVSWYQQTPGQGLQFLFEYFSETQRNKGNFPGRFSGRQFSNSRSEMNVSTLELGDSALYLCASSPGTGRGYTGELFFGEGSRLTVL.

This clonotype was picked up many times. The chain links TRBV29-1 to TRBJ2-5; a possible D gene is TRBD2 (6 bases). V lost 6 bases and J 1 base, leaving 12 bases between the germline ends. Germline CDR1 reads SQVTM; CDR2 reads ANQGSEA. This CDR3 has 13 amino acids. CDR3 coding DNA: TGCAGCGTGCGGGGACTTTTCCAAGAGACCCAGTACTTC. As protein: CSVRGLFQETQYF.

The chain carries TRBV7-2 and TRBJ2-1, with D perhaps TRBD1 (5 bases). The CDR3 sequence is 16 residues long. Germline CDR1 reads SGHTA; CDR2 reads FQGNSA. V was cut by 1 base and J by 1 base, with 11 bases left in between. The CDR3 loop is CASSLVSQGSYNEQFF. Written as DNA, the CDR3 is TGTGCCAGCAGCTTAGTAAGTCAGGGTTCCTACAATGAGCAGTTCTTC. The full variable domain, in which reference TRBV7-2 and TRBJ2-1 provide the parts outside the CDR3, is GAGVSQSPSNKVTEKGKDVELRCDPISGHTALYWYRQSLGQGLEFLIYFQGNSAPDKSGLPSDRFSAERTGGSVSTLTIQRTQQEDSAVYLCASSLVSQGSYNEQFFGPGTRLTVL.

This clonotype was counted once. The V call is TRBV5-1, the J call TRBJ2-2; D not certain. V was shortened by 7 bases and J by 0 bases, with 10 bases between the two germline ends. CDR1 and CDR2 from the germline V gene are SGHRS and YFSETQ. The CDR3 sequence is 14 residues long. CDR3 bases: TGCGCCAGCCAAGACACAACGAACACCGGGGAGCTGTTTTTT. It is translated as CASQDTTNTGELFF.

The chain links TRBV4-3 to TRBJ1-6; 7 nucleotides agree with TRBD1. Germline CDR1 and CDR2: LGHNA and YSLEER. Unmatched junction bases numbered 5, after V lost 1 base and J lost 8 bases. The CDR3 consists of 15 residues. Here the CDR3 DNA reads TGCGCCAGCAGCCAAGCTGGACAGGCGCATTCACCCCTCCACTTT. Its translation is CASSQAGQAHSPLHF.

This clonotype was picked up many times. The chain links TRBV7-7 to TRBJ2-1, with 7 bases identical to TRBD2. The trim removed 5 bases at V and 5 bases at J, leaving 6 bases unmatched. This CDR3 spans 14 amino acids. Germline V gene data show CDR1 as SSHAT and CDR2 as FNYEAQ (reference sequence). CDR3 loop: CASSRDYDNNEQFF. CDR3 nucleotide sequence: TGTGCCAGCAGCCGGGACTACGACAACAATGAGCAGTTCTTC. Looking up the rest from reference TRBV7-7 and TRBJ2-1 gives the full variable domain: GAGVSQSPRYKVTKRGQDVTLRCDPISSHATLYWYQQALGQGPEFLTYFNYEAQPDKSGLPSDRFSAERPEGSISTLTIQRTEQRDSAMYRCASSRDYDNNEQFFGPGTRLTVL.

The table lists this clonotype with many counts. The V call is TRBV20-1, the J call TRBJ2-5, with D unresolved. Germline lookup yields CDR1 DFQATT and CDR2 SNEGSKA (reference sequence). The CDR3 contains 11 residues. V lost 0 bases to trimming and J lost 4 bases, with 3 bases between them. CDR3 sequence (DNA): TGCAGTGCTAGAGAACGAGAGACCCAGTACTTC. Its protein is CSARERETQYF.

This clonotype has a handful of counts. The chain has TRBV20-1 and TRBJ2-3; TRBD1 matches at 7 bases. The CDR3 has 15 amino acids. V lost 6 bases and J lost 2; bases outside the gene matches: 11. CDR1 and CDR2 (germline): DFQATT, SNEGSKA (reference sequence). In nucleotides, the CDR3 is TGCAGTGCCTCCGAGGTAGGGGGCCTCACAGATACGCAGTATTTT. Protein product: CSASEVGGLTDTQYF.

V is TRBV12-3 or TRBV12-4 and J is TRBJ2-7; D gene uncertain. Trimming pared 3 bases from V and 5 bases from J, leaving 5 bases between. The CDR3 is 11 residues long. The CDR3 loop is CASSLWNEQYF. The CDR3 DNA reads TGTGCCAGCAGTTTGTGGAACGAGCAGTACTTC.

Ten or more counts support this clonotype. V and J are TRBV6-5 and TRBJ1-2; 7 bases fit TRBD1. V was pared by 4 bases and J by 2 bases, with 4 bases of the junction left unmatched. The CDR3 contains 14 residues. From germline, CDR1 is MNHEY and CDR2 SVGAGI. The DNA of the CDR3 is TGTGCCAGCAGTTCACCGGGACAGAACTATGGCTACACCTTC. This gives the protein CASSSPGQNYGYTF.

The chain uses TRBV28 and TRBJ2-7, with 8 bases matching TRBD1. The V and J ends lost 6 bases and 3 bases, in that order; junction bases with no gene match: 10. The CDR3 length is 15 residues. Germline V gene lookup returns CDR1 MDHEN and CDR2 SYDVKM. As DNA, the CDR3 is TGTGCCAGCAGCACAACTCGACAGGGGAACTACGAGCAGTACTTC. Amino acids: CASSTTRQGNYEQYF.

This clonotype occurred many times. The chain employs TRBV28 and TRBJ1-5, with unresolved D. This CDR3 is built from 18 residues. Trimming removed 6 bases from V and 0 bases from J, with 21 bases in between. The germline CDR1 and CDR2 sequences are MDHEN and SYDVKM. The DNA of the CDR3 is TGTGCCAGCAGCGTCTTTCAAGTGCGTTCGGATAGCAATCAGCCCCAGCATTTT. Encoded protein: CASSVFQVRSDSNQPQHF.

This clonotype occurred a few times. The V call is TRBV29-1, the J call TRBJ1-1, with D possibly being TRBD1 (6 bases). V shed 2 bases and J shed 6 bases, with 10 bases lying between them. Germline values: CDR1 SQVTM, CDR2 ANQGSEA. This CDR3 region has 12 residues. In DNA form, the CDR3 reads TGCAGCGTTGAAAGGGGGTCCCCTGAAGCTTTCTTT. Amino acids: CSVERGSPEAFF.

The chain combines TRBV28 with TRBJ1-6; tentatively, D is TRBD1 (6 bases). Germline loops: CDR1 MDHEN, CDR2 SYDVKM. Trimming took off 3 bases at V and 7 bases at J, with 13 bases between the two ends. This CDR3 region has 15 residues. This CDR3 is CASSLTHRANSPLHF. For the CDR3, the DNA is TGTGCCAGCAGTTTGACCCACAGGGCGAATTCACCCCTCCACTTT.

V gene TRBV29-1 combines with J gene TRBJ1-6; D ambiguous. The germline CDR1 and CDR2 sequences are SQVTM and ANQGSEA. This CDR3 contains 11 residues. V shed 7 bases and J shed 10 bases, with 11 bases lying between them. The CDR3 sequence: CSGSRRSPLHF. DNA of the CDR3: TGCAGCGGATCGAGACGGTCACCCCTCCACTTT.

The gene calls are TRBV12-3 or TRBV12-4 and TRBJ1-2, with 10 bases lining up with TRBD1. With V trimmed by 6 bases and J by 5 bases, 18 bases remained unmatched. There are 18 residues in the CDR3. The CDR3 nucleotides are TGTGCCAGCAGCCTTGCGTCGGTTGCCGGGACAGGGGTGTATGGCTACACCTTC. Translated: CASSLASVAGTGVYGYTF.

The V and J genes are TRBV12-3 or TRBV12-4 and TRBJ2-5, with D tentatively TRBD1 or TRBD2 (5 bases each). This CDR3 has 15 residues. Trimming stripped 7 bases from V and 2 bases from J, with 17 bases between. CDR3 in amino acids: CASTIGGGEQETQYF. Here the CDR3 DNA reads TGTGCCAGCACCATAGGTGGGGGTGAACAAGAGACCCAGTACTTC.